The sequence of this TCR beta chain was determined in a study of T cell responses to AZD1222 COVID-19 vaccine. Study results and limitations: Distributed over spike, vaccine-associated CD4 TCRs predominated at 160-218 and 743-854. Of spike-specific TCRs, nearly half reportedly target regions left unmutated in variants.

Libraries were prepared by immunoSEQ multiplex PCR; TCRdb keeps only in-frame clonotypes and omits some of them. Here the sample spans 90,000 to 130,000 clones, over 85% being singletons. Turning to this clone: No antigen is known for it.

Germline assignment: CDR1 GTSNPN and CDR2 SVGIG (reference sequence). The CDR3 has 13 residues. V was pared by 7 bases and J by 4 bases, with 14 bases between. The V and J genes are TRBV30 and TRBJ1-5; no definite D call. The sample in question was peripheral blood, obtained on day 0 of MenACWY control vaccination. The TCR was taken from an adult in good health. The CDR3 DNA reads TGTGCCTACTCGGGCAGCCCTAATCAGCCCCAGCATTTT. This translates into CAYSGSPNQPQHF.